This TCR beta chain was obtained from a study of T cells in Graves' hyperthyroidism and ophthalmopathy. This clonotype was observed at least ten times. RNA transcripts yielded amplified TCR beta CDR3 regions. When the TCR CDR3 underwent first-round RT-PCR, the HTBI primer set was used. TCRdb itself ran the multiplex PCR reads through MiXCR, one entry per CDR3 protein. The sample has roughly 250,000 distinct CDR3 sequences, about a sixth seen once. The germline CDR1 and CDR2 sequences are SGHRS and YFSETQ. The CDR3 runs 15 residues. Trimming at V came to 4 bases and at J to 3 bases, leaving 8 bases not matched to a gene.

Sequencing used blood. V and J are TRBV5-1 and TRBJ1-2, with 8 bases identical to TRBD1. The source of this sequence is a woman aged 18-35 years with Graves' ophthalmopathy. CDR3 loop: CASSAIQQGDYGYTF. The CDR3 DNA is TGCGCCAGCAGCGCCATTCAACAGGGGGACTATGGCTACACCTTC.